Listed below are T cell receptor beta chains from one sample, sequenced in a study of regulatory T cells. Assay used: immunoSEQ multiplex PCR; TCRdb lists only in-frame clones, some missing. The sample gives over 20,000 clones, 93% of which show up once; roughly 3.5% is in the top ten. Sequenced material: CD8+ T cells sorted from blood. Source of these receptors: a child aged 2-15 years with CD3G deficiency. Each CDR3 is given with its conserved first and last residue. Fields, in order: D gene, V gene, J gene, CDR3 DNA, CDR3 protein. D genes are given only for firm matches.

.	TRBV6-9	TRBJ2-2	TGTGCCAGCAGTTACACAGCGAACACCGGGGAGCTGTTTTTT	CASSYTANTGELFF
.	TRBV19	TRBJ2-2	TGTGCCAGTAGTTTAGCCGACACCGGGGAGCTGTTTTTT	CASSLADTGELFF
TRBD1	TRBV6-1	TRBJ2-7	TGTGCCAGCAGTGAATGGGTGAGGACAGGGACCTACGAGCAGTACTTC	CASSEWVRTGTYEQYF
TRBD1	TRBV19	TRBJ1-2	TGTGCCACCACAGGGGGCCAAGGCTACACCTTC	CATTGGQGYTF
.	TRBV4-1	TRBJ2-6	TGCGCCAGCAGCCTTGCCGCCTCTGGGGCCAACGTCCTGACTTTC	CASSLAASGANVLTF
TRBD1	TRBV5-1	TRBJ1-1	TGCGCCAGCAGCTTGGGACAGGGCTTTGAAGCTTTCTTT	CASSLGQGFEAFF
.	TRBV5-1	TRBJ2-1	TGCGCCAGCAGCGTCGGGAGTCAGGCCTACAATGAGCAGTTCTTC	CASSVGSQAYNEQFF
.	TRBV7-8	TRBJ2-7	TGTGCCAGCAGCTTAGGTGGGGACTACGAGCAGTACTTC	CASSLGGDYEQYF
TRBD1	TRBV19	TRBJ2-3	TGTGCCACCTCTACAGGGGCCACAGATACGCAGTATTTT	CATSTGATDTQYF
.	TRBV20-1	TRBJ1-2	TGCAGTGCTCCTAACAGCTATGGCTACACCTTC	CSAPNSYGYTF
.	TRBV28	TRBJ2-2	TGTGCCAGCAGTTTAGGGGTGGAGCTGTTTTTT	CASSLGVELFF
.	TRBV10-3	TRBJ1-2	TGTGCCATCAGTGAGGGACCTTATGGCTACACCTTC	CAISEGPYGYTF
TRBD1	TRBV28	TRBJ2-7	TGTGCCAGCAGTTTAGGCCGGACAGGGAGCTCCTACGAGCAGTACTTC	CASSLGRTGSSYEQYF
.	TRBV19	TRBJ2-1	TGTGCCAGTAGTATCGGTCTAGCGTATAACAATGAGCAGTTCTTC	CASSIGLAYNNEQFF
TRBD1	TRBV28	TRBJ2-5	TGTGCCAGCAGTTTGACCCCCCGGGGACAGCTACAAGAGACCCAGTACTTC	CASSLTPRGQLQETQYF
.	TRBV5-4	TRBJ1-1	TGTGCCAGCAGCTTGAGGGGGAGTCCAGAAGCTTTCTTT	CASSLRGSPEAFF
.	TRBV7-6	TRBJ1-1	TGTGCCAGCAGCTTTGATCCAGTGAACACTGAAGCTTTCTTT	CASSFDPVNTEAFF
TRBD2	TRBV28	TRBJ2-7	TGTGCCAGCAGTCCCGGACTAGGGGACTCCTACGAGCAGTACTTC	CASSPGLGDSYEQYF
.	TRBV6-1	TRBJ2-7	TGTGCCAGCAGTGAATTCACCGCGTACGAGCAGTACTTC	CASSEFTAYEQYF
.	TRBV7-9	TRBJ1-1	TGTGCCAGCAGCCCAGACGGTCACACTGAAGCTTTCTTT	CASSPDGHTEAFF
.	TRBV19	TRBJ2-6	TGTGCCAGTGGTGAAGACAGCTCTGGGGCCAACGTCCTGACTTTC	CASGEDSSGANVLTF
.	TRBV20-1	TRBJ2-5	TGCAGTGCCCGCAATGAGACCCAGTACTTC	CSARNETQYF
TRBD1	TRBV19	TRBJ2-3	TGTGCCAGTAGTATGGGACAGTCCAGCACAGATACGCAGTATTTT	CASSMGQSSTDTQYF
TRBD2	TRBV7-9	TRBJ2-1	TGTGCCAGCAGTTCGGGACTAGCTCTCGGCAATGAGCAGTTCTTC	CASSSGLALGNEQFF